This entry is about one T cell receptor beta chain. The antigen remains unidentified. The CDR3 loop spans 14 amino acids. Germline V CDR1 and CDR2: MNHNS, SASEGT. V was shortened by 5 bases and J by 3 bases, with 10 bases between the two germline ends. The data belong to a study of cytomegalovirus exposure and HLA in healthy donors. Study-wide points: Analyses of presence and absence presupposed an approximately uniform sequencing depth across donors. Confirmation in vitro established that a few CMV-associated chains were specific for CMV antigens. Later work associated 16,951 TCR beta sequences with HLA alleles at 0.05 false discovery rate. Many donors shared some public TCRs, even though most TCR sequences were rare.

PCR involved 60 Vbeta and 13 Jbeta primers. The data were produced by immunoSEQ multiplex PCR, yet TCRdb's version contains in-frame clones alone and is incomplete. Of 150,000 to 200,000 clones in the sample, almost 80% were seen once. The TCR originated in a man between 50 and 59 years old in good health and CMV-seropositive. The material sequenced was PBMCs. The rearrangement uses TRBV6-1 and TRBJ2-2; D is possibly TRBD1 (6 bases). The CDR3: CASSIQGHTGELFF. In nucleotides, the CDR3 is TGTGCCAGCAGTATACAGGGTCACACCGGGGAGCTGTTTTTT.